This T cell receptor beta chain emerged from a study of Ad26.COV2.S vaccination and SARS-CoV-2 variants. Overall study: Ad26.COV2.S shots went into the muscle once or twice, 56 days apart.

The trim removed 0 bases at V and 5 bases at J, leaving 4 bases unmatched. From germline, CDR1 is SGHRS and CDR2 YFSETQ. The CDR3 runs to 15 residues. Study-level points and caveats: Compared with placebo recipients, vaccine recipients had higher spike-specific TCR breadth.

Remarks on this clone: What it binds is unknown.

The table came from immunoSEQ multiplex PCR; TCRdb's copy has only in-frame clones and leaves some out. The sample holds 350,000 to 500,000 clones, more than 80% seen once. The treatment is: around 19 received Ad26.COV2.S at low or high dose, single or two shots; 5 received placebo; per-sample allocation not given. Samples came from day 63 after the first vaccine or placebo injection. A Boston donor was an adult aged 18-55 years. SARS-CoV-2 spike from the Wuhan strain was encoded by the vaccine, an Ad26 vector. The receptor's source is a person between 18 and 59 years old who received the Ad26.COV2.S COVID-19 vaccine or a placebo. The rearrangement links TRBV5-1 to TRBJ2-1, with 8 bases identical to TRBD1. Sequenced here: peripheral blood, sampled in a trial of Ad26.COV2.S vaccine versus placebo. DNA of the CDR3: TGCGCCAGCAGCTTGGGACAGGGGCCAAACAATGAGCAGTTCTTC. It is translated as CASSLGQGPNNEQFF.